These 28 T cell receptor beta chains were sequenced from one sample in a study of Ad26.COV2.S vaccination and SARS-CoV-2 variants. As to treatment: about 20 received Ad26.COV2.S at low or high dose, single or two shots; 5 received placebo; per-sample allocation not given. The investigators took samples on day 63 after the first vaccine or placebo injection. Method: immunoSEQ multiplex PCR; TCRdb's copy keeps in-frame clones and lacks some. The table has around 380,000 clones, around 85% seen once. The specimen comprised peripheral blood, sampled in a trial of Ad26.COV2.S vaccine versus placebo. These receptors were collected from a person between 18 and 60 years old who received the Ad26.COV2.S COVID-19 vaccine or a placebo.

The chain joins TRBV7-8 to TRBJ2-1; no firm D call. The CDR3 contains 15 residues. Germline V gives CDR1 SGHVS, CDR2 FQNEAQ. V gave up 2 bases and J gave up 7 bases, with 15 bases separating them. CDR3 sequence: CASSLSRVVRNEQFF. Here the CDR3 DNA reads TGTGCCAGCAGCTTATCTAGAGTCGTTCGGAATGAGCAGTTCTTC.

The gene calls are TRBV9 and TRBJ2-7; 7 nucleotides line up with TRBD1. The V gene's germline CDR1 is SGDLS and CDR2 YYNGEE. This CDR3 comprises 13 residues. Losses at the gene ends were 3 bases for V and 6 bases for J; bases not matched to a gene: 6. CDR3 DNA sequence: TGTGCCAGCAGCGGACAGGGTTGGTCCGAGCAGTACTTC. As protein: CASSGQGWSEQYF.

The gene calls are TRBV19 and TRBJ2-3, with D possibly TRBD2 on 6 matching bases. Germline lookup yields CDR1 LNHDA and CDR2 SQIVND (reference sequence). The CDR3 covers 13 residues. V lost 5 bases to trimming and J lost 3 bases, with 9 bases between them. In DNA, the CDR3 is TGTGCCAGTAGTTGGAGGGTTACAGATACGCAGTATTTT. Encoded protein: CASSWRVTDTQYF.

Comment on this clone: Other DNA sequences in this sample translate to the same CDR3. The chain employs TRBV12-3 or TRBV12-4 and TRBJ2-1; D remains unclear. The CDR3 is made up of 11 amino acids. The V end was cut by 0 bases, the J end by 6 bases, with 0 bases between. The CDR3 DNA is TGTGCCAGCAGTTTAGCCAATGAGCAGTTCTTC. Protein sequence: CASSLANEQFF.

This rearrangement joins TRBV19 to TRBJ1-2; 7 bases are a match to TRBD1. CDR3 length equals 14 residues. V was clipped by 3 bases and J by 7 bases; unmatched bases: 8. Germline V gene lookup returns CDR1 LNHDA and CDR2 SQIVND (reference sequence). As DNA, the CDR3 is TGTGCCAGTAGTATCGTTACAGGGGACCGTGGCTACACCTTC. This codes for CASSIVTGDRGYTF.

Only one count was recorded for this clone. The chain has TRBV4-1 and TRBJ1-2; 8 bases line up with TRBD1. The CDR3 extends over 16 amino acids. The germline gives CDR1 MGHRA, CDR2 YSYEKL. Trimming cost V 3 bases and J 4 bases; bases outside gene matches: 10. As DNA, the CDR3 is TGCGCCAGCAGCCAGCCCCGACAGGGGATCGGCTATGGCTACACCTTC. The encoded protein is CASSQPRQGIGYGYTF.

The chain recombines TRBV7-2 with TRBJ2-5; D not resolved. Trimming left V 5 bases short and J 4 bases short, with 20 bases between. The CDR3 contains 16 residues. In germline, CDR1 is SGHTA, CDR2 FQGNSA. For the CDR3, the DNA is TGTGCCAGCAGCCCAGAGACCGACTCCCGGGTAGAGACCCAGTACTTC. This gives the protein CASSPETDSRVETQYF.

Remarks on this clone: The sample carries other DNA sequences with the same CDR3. The CDR3 is CASSSGGLFTDTQYF. Here the CDR3 DNA reads TGTGCCAGCAGTTCGGGAGGACTCTTCACAGATACGCAGTATTTT. The chain joins TRBV27 to TRBJ2-3; 7 bases are shared with TRBD2. Looked up from germline, CDR1 is MNHEY and CDR2 is SMNVEV (reference sequence). The V segment lost 4 bases and the J segment 2 bases; nucleotides outside the gene matches: 6. The CDR3 spans 15 residues.

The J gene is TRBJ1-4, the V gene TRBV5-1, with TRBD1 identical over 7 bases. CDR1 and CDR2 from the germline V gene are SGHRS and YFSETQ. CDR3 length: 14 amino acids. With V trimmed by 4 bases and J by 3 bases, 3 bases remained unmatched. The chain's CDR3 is CASSLQGSNEKLFF. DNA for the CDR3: TGCGCCAGCAGCCTACAGGGGTCTAATGAAAAACTGTTTTTT.

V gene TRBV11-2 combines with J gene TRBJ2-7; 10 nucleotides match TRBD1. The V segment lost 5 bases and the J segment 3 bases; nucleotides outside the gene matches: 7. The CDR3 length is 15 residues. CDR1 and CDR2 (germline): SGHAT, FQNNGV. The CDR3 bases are TGTGCCAGCAGCATCGACCGGGACAGGGGCTACGAGCAGTACTTC. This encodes CASSIDRDRGYEQYF.

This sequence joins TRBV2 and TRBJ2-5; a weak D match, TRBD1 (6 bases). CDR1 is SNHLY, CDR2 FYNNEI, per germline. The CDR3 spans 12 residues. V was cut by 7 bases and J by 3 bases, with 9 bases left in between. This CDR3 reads CASMQGKETQYF. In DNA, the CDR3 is TGTGCCAGCATGCAGGGGAAAGAGACCCAGTACTTC.

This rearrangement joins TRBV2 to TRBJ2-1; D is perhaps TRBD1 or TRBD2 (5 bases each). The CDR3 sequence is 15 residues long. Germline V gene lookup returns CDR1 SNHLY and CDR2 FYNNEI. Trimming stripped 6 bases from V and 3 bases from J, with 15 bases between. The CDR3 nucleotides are TGTGCCAGCAGCCGGGACCCTCGTGGCTACAATGAGCAGTTCTTC. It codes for CASSRDPRGYNEQFF.

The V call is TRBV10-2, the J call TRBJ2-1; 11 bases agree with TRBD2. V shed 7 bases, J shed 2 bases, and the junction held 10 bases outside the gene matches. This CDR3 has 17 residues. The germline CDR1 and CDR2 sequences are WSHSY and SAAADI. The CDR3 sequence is CASKASGGFFPYNEQFF. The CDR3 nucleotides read TGCGCCAGCAAGGCTAGCGGGGGGTTTTTTCCCTACAATGAGCAGTTCTTC.

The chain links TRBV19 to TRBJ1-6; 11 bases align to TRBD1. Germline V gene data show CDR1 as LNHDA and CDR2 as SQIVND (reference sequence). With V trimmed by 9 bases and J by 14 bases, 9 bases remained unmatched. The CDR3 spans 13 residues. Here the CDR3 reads CASAGTGGSALHF. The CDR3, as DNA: TGTGCCAGCGCCGGGACAGGGGGTTCGGCCCTCCACTTT.

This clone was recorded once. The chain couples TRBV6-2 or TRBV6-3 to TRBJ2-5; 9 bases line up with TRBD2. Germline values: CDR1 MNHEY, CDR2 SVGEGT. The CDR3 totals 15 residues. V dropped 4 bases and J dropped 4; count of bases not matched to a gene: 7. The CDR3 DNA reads TGTGCCAGCAGTTCCGTAGCGGGGGCAGGAGAGACCCAGTACTTC. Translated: CASSSVAGAGETQYF.

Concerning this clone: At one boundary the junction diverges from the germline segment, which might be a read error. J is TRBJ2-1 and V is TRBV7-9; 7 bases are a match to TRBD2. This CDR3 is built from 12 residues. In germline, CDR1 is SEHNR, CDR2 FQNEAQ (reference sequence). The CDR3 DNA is TGTGCCAGCAGCCTAGCGGCGAATGAGCAGTTCTTC. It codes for CASSLAANEQFF.

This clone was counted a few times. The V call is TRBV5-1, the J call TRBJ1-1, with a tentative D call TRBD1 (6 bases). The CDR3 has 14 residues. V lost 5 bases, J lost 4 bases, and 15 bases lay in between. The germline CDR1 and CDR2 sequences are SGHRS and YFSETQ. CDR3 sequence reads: CASRWDTRSTEAFF. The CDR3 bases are TGCGCCAGCAGGTGGGACACCAGATCCACTGAAGCTTTCTTT.

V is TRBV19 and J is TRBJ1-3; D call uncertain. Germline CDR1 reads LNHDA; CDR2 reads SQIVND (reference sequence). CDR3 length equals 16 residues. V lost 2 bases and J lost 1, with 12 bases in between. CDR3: CASSIYTAFSGNTIYF. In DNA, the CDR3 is TGTGCCAGTAGTATATATACAGCTTTTTCTGGAAACACCATATATTTT. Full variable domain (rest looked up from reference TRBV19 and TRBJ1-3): DGGITQSPKYLFRKEGQNVTLSCEQNLNHDAMYWYRQDPGQGLRLIYYSQIVNDFQKGDIAEGYSVSREKKESFPLTVTSAQKNPTAFYLCASSIYTAFSGNTIYFGEGSWLTVV.

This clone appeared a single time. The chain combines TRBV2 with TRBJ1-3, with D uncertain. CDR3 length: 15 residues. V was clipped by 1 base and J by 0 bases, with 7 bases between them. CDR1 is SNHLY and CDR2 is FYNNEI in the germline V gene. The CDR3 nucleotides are TGTGCCAGCAGTGAAGGACGGAGCTCTGGAAACACCATATATTTT. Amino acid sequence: CASSEGRSSGNTIYF.

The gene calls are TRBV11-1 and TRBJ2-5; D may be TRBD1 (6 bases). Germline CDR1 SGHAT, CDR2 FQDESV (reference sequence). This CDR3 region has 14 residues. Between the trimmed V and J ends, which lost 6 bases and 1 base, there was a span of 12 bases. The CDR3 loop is CASSRDRFQETQYF. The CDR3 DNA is TGTGCCAGCAGTCGAGACAGGTTCCAAGAGACCCAGTACTTC.

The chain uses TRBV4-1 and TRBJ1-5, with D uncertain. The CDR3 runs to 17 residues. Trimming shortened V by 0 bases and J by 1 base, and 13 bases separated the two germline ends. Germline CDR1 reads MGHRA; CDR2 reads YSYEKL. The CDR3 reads CASSQDPIEGSNQPQHF. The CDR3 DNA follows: TGCGCCAGCAGCCAAGATCCGATAGAGGGAAGCAATCAGCCCCAGCATTTT.

The CDR3 is CASSQEYRTSGARGYF. CDR3 nucleotide sequence: TGCGCCAGCAGCCAAGAATACAGGACTAGCGGCGCCCGTGGGTACTTC. V gene TRBV4-1 combines with J gene TRBJ2-7, with TRBD2 matching 10 bases. The length of the CDR3 is 16 residues. V lost 0 bases to trimming and J lost 12 bases; unmatched junction nucleotides: 14. CDR1 and CDR2 (germline): MGHRA, YSYEKL.

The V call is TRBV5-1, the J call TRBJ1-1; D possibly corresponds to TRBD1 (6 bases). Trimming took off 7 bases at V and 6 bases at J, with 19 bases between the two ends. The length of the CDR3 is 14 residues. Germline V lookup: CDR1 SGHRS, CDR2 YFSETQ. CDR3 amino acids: CASGVGGQGPEAFF. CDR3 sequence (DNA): TGCGCCAGCGGGGTCGGGGGGCAAGGGCCTGAAGCTTTCTTT.

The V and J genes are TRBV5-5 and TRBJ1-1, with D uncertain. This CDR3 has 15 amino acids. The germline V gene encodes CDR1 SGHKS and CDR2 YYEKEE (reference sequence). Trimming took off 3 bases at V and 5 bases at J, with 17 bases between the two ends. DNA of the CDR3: TGTGCCAGCAGCTACCGTGGGGAATATGAGACTGAAGCTTTCTTT. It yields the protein CASSYRGEYETEAFF.

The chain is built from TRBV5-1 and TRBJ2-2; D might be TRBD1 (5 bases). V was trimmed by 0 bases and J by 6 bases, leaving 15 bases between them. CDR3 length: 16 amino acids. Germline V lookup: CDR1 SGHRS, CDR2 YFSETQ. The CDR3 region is CASSLGTGVGPGELFF. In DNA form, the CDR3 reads TGCGCCAGCAGCTTGGGAACAGGCGTTGGCCCCGGGGAGCTGTTTTTT.

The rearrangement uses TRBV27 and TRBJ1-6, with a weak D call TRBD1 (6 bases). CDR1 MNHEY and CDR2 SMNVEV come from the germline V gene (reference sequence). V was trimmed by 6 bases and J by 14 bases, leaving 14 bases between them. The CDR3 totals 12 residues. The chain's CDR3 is CASRTQGIALHF. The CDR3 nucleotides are TGTGCCAGCAGAACCCAGGGGATTGCCCTCCACTTT.

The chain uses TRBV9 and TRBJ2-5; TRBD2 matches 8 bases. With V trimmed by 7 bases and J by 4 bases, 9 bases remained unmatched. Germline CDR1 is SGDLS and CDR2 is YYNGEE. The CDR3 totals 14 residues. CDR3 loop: CASLRGGPRETQYF. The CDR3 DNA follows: TGTGCCAGCCTACGGGGGGGGCCAAGAGAGACCCAGTACTTC.

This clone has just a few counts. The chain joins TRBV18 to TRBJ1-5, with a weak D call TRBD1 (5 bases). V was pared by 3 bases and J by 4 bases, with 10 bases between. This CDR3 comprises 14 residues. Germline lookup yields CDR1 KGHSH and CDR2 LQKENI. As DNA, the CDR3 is TGTGCCAGCTCACCGACCCGGGGGAATCAGCCCCAGCATTTT. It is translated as CASSPTRGNQPQHF. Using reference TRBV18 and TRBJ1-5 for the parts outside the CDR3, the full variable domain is NAGVMQNPRHLVRRRGQEARLRCSPMKGHSHVYWYRQLPEEGLKFMVYLQKENIIDESGMPKERFSAEFPKEGPSILRIQQVVRGDSAAYFCASSPTRGNQPQHFGDGTRLSIL.